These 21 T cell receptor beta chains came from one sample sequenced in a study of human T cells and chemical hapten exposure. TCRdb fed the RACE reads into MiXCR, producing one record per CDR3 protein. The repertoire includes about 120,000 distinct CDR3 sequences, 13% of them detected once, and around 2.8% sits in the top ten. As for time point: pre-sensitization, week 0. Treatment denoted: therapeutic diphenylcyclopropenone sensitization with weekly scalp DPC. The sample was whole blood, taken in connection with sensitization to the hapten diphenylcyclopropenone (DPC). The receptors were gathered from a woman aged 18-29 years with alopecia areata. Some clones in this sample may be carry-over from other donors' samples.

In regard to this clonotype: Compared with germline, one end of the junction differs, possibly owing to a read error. CDR3 loop: CVSSHSASNAKTQYF. In DNA, the CDR3 is TGTGTCAGCAGCCACTCGGCTTCGAATGCAAAGACCCAGTACTTC. The chain combines TRBV7-2 with TRBJ2-5; no clear D gene. CDR1 and CDR2 (germline): SGHTA, FQGNSA. The CDR3 loop spans 15 amino acids.

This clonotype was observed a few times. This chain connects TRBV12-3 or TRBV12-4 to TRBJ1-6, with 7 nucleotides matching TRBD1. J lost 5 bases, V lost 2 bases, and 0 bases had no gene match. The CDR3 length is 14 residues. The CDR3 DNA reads TGTGCCAGCAGTTTACAGGGGGATAATTCACCCCTCCACTTT. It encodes CASSLQGDNSPLHF.

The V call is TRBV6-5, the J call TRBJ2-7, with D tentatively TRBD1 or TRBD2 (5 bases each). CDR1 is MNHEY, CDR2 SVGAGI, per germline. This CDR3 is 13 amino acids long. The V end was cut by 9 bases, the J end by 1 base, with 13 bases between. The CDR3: CASAGTISYEQYF. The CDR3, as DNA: TGTGCCAGTGCCGGGACCATATCCTACGAGCAGTACTTC.

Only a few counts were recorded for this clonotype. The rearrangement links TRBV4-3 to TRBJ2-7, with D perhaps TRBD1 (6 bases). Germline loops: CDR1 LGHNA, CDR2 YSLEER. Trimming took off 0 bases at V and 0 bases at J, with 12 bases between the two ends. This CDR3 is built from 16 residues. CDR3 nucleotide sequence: TGCGCCAGCAGCCAAGATTCAGGGGTGGACTCCTACGAGCAGTACTTC. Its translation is CASSQDSGVDSYEQYF.

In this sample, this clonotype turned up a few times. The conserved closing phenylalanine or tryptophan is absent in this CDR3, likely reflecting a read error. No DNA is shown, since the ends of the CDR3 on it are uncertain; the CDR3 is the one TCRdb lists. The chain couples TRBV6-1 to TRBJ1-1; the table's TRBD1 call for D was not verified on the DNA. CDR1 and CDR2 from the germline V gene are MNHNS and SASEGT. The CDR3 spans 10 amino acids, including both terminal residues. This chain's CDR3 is CASSGQICYD.

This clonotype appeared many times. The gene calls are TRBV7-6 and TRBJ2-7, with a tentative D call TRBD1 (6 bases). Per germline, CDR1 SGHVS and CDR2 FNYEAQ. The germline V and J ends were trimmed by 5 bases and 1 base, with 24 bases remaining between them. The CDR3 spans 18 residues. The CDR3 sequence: CASSRLYAPGTPSYEQYF. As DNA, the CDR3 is TGTGCCAGCAGCCGCCTCTACGCTCCGGGGACACCTTCCTACGAGCAGTACTTC.

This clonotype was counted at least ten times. CDR3 region: CASSEGPRGQGRNQPQHF. CDR3 DNA: TGTGCCAGCAGTGAAGGCCCGAGGGGACAGGGACGGAATCAGCCCCAGCATTTT. The genes are TRBV2 and TRBJ1-5; 9 nucleotides align to TRBD1. The germline gives CDR1 SNHLY, CDR2 FYNNEI. V lost 1 base, J lost 4 bases, and 11 bases stayed unmatched. This CDR3 comprises 18 residues.

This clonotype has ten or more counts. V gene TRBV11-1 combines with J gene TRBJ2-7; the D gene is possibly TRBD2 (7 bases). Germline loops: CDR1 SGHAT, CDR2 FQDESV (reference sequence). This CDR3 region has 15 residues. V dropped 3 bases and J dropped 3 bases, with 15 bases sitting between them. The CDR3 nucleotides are TGTGCCAGCAGCTTCGCGGGGGCCCGACGCTACGAGCAGTACTTC. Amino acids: CASSFAGARRYEQYF.

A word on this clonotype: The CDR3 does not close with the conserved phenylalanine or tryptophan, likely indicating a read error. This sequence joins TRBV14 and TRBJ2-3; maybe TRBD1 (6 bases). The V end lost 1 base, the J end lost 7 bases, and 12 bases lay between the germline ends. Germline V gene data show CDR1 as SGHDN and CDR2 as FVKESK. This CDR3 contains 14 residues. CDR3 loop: CASSQVSGTNTQYL. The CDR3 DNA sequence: TGTGCCAGCAGCCAAGTCTCAGGGACAAATACGCAGTATCTT.

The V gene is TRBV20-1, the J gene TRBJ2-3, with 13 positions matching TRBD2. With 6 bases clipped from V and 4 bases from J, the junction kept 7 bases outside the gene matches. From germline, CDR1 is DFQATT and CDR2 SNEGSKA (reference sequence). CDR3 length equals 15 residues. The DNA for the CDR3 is TGCAGTGCAAGGACTAGCGGGGGCTGGGCAGATACGCAGTATTTT. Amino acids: CSARTSGGWADTQYF.

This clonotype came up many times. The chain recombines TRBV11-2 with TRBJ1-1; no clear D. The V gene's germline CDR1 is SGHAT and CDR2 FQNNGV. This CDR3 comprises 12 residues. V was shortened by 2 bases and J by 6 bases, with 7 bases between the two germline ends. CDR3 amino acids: CASSLNAPEAFF. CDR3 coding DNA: TGTGCCAGCAGCTTAAACGCCCCTGAAGCTTTCTTT.

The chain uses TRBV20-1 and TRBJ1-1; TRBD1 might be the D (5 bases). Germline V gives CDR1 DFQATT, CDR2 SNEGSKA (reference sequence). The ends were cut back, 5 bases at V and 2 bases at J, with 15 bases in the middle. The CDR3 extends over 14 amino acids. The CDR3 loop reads CSASRDRVNTEAFF. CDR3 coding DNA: TGCAGTGCTTCCCGCGACAGAGTAAACACTGAAGCTTTCTTT.

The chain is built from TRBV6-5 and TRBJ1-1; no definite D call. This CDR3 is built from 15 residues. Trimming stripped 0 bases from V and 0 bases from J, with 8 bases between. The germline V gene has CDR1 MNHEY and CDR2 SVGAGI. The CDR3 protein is CASSYSGNLNTEAFF. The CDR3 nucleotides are TGTGCCAGCAGTTACTCCGGCAATCTGAACACTGAAGCTTTCTTT.

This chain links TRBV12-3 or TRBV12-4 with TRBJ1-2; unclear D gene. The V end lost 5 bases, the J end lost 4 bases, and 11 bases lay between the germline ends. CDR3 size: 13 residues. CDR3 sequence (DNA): TGTGCCAGCAGTCCACGCACGATCTATGGCTACACCTTC. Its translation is CASSPRTIYGYTF.

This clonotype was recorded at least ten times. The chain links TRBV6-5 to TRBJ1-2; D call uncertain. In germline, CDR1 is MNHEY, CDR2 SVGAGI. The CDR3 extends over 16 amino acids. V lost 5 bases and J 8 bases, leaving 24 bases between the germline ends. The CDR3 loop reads CASSPRGSVVVGGYTF. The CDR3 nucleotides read TGTGCCAGCAGTCCTAGAGGGAGCGTTGTAGTGGGGGGCTACACCTTC.

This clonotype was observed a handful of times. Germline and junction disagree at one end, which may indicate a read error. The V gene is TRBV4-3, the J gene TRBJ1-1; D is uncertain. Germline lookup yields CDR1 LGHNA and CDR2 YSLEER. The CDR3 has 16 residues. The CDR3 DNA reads TGCGCCAGCAGCCAAGATCATAGCACCCTGAACACTGAAGCTTTTTTT. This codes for CASSQDHSTLNTEAFF.

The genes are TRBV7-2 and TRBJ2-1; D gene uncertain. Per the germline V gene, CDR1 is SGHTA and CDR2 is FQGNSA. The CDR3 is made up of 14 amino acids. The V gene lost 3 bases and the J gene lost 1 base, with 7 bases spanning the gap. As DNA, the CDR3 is TGTGCCAGCAGCTTGGAAGGTTCCTACAATGAGCAGTTCTTC. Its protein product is CASSLEGSYNEQFF.

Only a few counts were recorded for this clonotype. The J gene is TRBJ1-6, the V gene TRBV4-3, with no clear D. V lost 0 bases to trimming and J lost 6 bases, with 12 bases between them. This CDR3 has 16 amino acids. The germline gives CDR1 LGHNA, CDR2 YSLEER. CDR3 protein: CASSQERAWANSPLHF. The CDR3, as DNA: TGCGCCAGCAGCCAAGAAAGGGCGTGGGCTAATTCACCCCTCCACTTT.

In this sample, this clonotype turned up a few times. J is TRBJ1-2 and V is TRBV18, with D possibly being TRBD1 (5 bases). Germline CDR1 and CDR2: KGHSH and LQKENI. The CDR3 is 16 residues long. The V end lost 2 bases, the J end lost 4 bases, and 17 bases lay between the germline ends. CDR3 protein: CASSPNAGGSGYGYTF. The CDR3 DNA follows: TGTGCCAGCTCACCAAATGCCGGGGGTTCGGGCTATGGCTACACCTTC.

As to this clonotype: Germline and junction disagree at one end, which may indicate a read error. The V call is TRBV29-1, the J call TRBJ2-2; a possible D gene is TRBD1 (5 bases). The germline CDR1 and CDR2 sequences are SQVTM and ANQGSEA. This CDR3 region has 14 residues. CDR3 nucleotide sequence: TGCAGCGTCGAAGGGGCAGGGTATGGAGGGGAGCTGTTTTTT. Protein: CSVEGAGYGGELFF.

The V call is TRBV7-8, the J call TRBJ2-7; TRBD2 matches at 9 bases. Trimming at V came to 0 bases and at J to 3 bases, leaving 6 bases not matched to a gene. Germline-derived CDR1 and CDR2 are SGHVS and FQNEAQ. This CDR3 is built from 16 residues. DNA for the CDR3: TGTGCCAGCAGCTTAGCTAGCGGGGGACAAAACTACGAGCAGTACTTC. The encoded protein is CASSLASGGQNYEQYF.